The source of this T cell receptor beta chain is a study of blood T cell repertoires in COVID-19. The data were produced by immunoSEQ multiplex PCR, yet TCRdb's version contains in-frame clones alone and is incomplete. Here the sample spans 150,000 to 200,000 clones, around 89% being singletons. Points on this clone: Additional DNA sequences in this sample encode the identical CDR3.

The V end lost 3 bases, the J end lost 2 bases, and 8 bases lay between the germline ends. This CDR3 is built from 13 residues. CDR1 and CDR2 (germline): LGHDT, YNNKEL (reference sequence). Sequencing used peripheral blood. The receptor comes from a woman younger than 45 with acute or convalescent COVID-19. V usage is TRBV3-1 (or the pseudogene TRBV3-2) and J usage is TRBJ2-7; D is possibly TRBD2 (6 bases). The DNA of the CDR3 is TGTGCCAGCAGCCAGGGGGGAGCCTACGAGCAGTACTTC. This translates into CASSQGGAYEQYF.